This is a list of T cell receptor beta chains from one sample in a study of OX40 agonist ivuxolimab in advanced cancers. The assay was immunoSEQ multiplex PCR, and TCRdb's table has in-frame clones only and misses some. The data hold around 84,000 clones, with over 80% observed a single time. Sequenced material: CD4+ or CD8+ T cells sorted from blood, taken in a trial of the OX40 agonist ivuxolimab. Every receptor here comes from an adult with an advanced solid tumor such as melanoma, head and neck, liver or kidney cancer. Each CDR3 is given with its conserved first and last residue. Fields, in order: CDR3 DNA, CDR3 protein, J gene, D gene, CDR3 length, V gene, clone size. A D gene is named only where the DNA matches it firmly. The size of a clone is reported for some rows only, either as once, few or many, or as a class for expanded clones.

TGCGCCAGCAGCCGCGGATCAGGGAACAGGGATGGAAACACCATATATTTT | CASSRGSGNRDGNTIYF | TRBJ1-3 | - | 17 | TRBV4-3 | -
TGTGCCAGCAGTGGGGACAGGGTAAATTCACCCCTCCACTTT | CASSGDRVNSPLHF | TRBJ1-6 | TRBD1 | 14 | TRBV2 | -
TGTGCCAGCAGACGATCAGGGATGAACACTGAAGCTTTCTTT | CASRRSGMNTEAFF | TRBJ1-1 | - | 14 | TRBV2 | once
TGCGCCAGCAGCCCCGGACAGGTTTTGGGCTACACCTTC | CASSPGQVLGYTF | TRBJ1-2 | TRBD1 | 13 | TRBV5-1 | -
TGTGCCAGCACAGGGCCGACCTACGAGCAGTACTTC | CASTGPTYEQYF | TRBJ2-7 | - | 12 | TRBV6-5 | -
TGTGCCAGCAGCCCACCGGGACTAGCGGGTAATGAGCAGTTCTTC | CASSPPGLAGNEQFF | TRBJ2-1 | TRBD2 | 15 | TRBV7-9 | -
TGCAGCGTTGAAGGTCGGAGGTCGGACGGCGAGCAGTACTTC | CSVEGRRSDGEQYF | TRBJ2-7 | - | 14 | TRBV29-1 | -
TGCGCCAGCAGGGATTTTGGGCTAGCGGTTGACAATGAGCAGTTCTTC | CASRDFGLAVDNEQFF | TRBJ2-1 | TRBD2 | 16 | TRBV10-2 | -
TGTGCCAGCAACCCGAATGGGGGGGCTACACGCCGGGAGACCCAGTACTTC | CASNPNGGATRRETQYF | TRBJ2-5 | - | 17 | TRBV27 | -
TGCACCGTTCGGTACACCGGGGAGCTGTTTTTT | CTVRYTGELFF | TRBJ2-2 | - | 11 | TRBV29-1 | -
TGTGCCAGCACCGACACAGATTTTTATGGCTACACCTTC | CASTDTDFYGYTF | TRBJ1-2 | - | 13 | TRBV28 | -
TGTGCCAGCACCCAAGTTGAGGGAACTAGCGGATATCGTACTCGCAATGAGCAGTTCTTC | CASTQVEGTSGYRTRNEQFF | TRBJ2-1 | TRBD2 | 20 | TRBV6-7 | -
TGTGCCAGTAGTATCGGGTTCCCCGATCAGCCCCAGCATTTT | CASSIGFPDQPQHF | TRBJ1-5 | - | 14 | TRBV19 | -
TGTGCCAGCTCACCTCCGGGCCTCCTTAACTATGGCTACACCTTC | CASSPPGLLNYGYTF | TRBJ1-2 | - | 15 | TRBV18 | -
TGTGCCAGCAGCTTAATTGCTAGCAATCAGCCCCAGCATTTT | CASSLIASNQPQHF | TRBJ1-5 | - | 14 | TRBV7-2 | -
TGTGCTAGTGGTTTGGTACTAGCGGGAGGCACAGATACGCAGTATTTT | CASGLVLAGGTDTQYF | TRBJ2-3 | TRBD2 | 16 | TRBV12-5 | -
TGCGCCAGCAGCTTGTCGGGACAGCGTTCTTACGAGCAGTACTTC | CASSLSGQRSYEQYF | TRBJ2-7 | TRBD1 | 15 | TRBV5-1 | -
TGTGCCAGCAGCTTGAGACAGCTAGACACAGATACGCAGTATTTT | CASSLRQLDTDTQYF | TRBJ2-3 | - | 15 | TRBV5-4 | -
TGCAGCGTTGGTTGGCGCAGCGATGAAAAACTGTTTTTT | CSVGWRSDEKLFF | TRBJ1-4 | - | 13 | TRBV29-1 | -
TGTGCCAGCAGCAAAGGGACTAGCGGGGGGGGCACAGATACGCAGTATTTT | CASSKGTSGGGTDTQYF | TRBJ2-3 | TRBD2 | 17 | TRBV9 | -
TGTGCCACCAGCAGGGCGGGCCTTCGTAATTCACCCCTCCACTTT | CATSRAGLRNSPLHF | TRBJ1-6 | - | 15 | TRBV15 | -
TGTGCCAGCAGCTTTCTCGCCACCAATGAGCAGTTCTTC | CASSFLATNEQFF | TRBJ2-1 | - | 13 | TRBV7-2 | -
TGTGCCAGCAGCCCCCCAGCTTCCTACGAGCAGTACTTC | CASSPPASYEQYF | TRBJ2-7 | - | 13 | TRBV7-9 | -
TGTGCCAGCAGCTTGGTGGCAGGGGAAAGCACAGATACGCAGTATTTT | CASSLVAGESTDTQYF | TRBJ2-3 | - | 16 | TRBV5-4 | -
TGTGCCAGCTCACCACAGGGAGGGGGAGCCGAGCAGTACTTC | CASSPQGGGAEQYF | TRBJ2-7 | - | 14 | TRBV18 | few
TGTGCCAGCAGCCAAAAGGGGGATTACGAGCAGTACTTC | CASSQKGDYEQYF | TRBJ2-7 | - | 13 | TRBV4-2 | once
TGTGCCAGCAGTTTCATAGTCGCTCTGGGGTATAATTCACCCCTCCACTTT | CASSFIVALGYNSPLHF | TRBJ1-6 | - | 17 | TRBV28 | -
TGTGCCAGCAGGGAGGACAGTTTACGTCGTCAGCCCCAGCATTTT | CASREDSLRRQPQHF | TRBJ1-5 | - | 15 | TRBV2 | -
TGTGCCAGCAGCTTGGAGGGTCTCTACACCTTC | CASSLEGLYTF | TRBJ1-2 | - | 11 | TRBV5-6 | -
TGTGCTAGCAGCTTAGGAGGTCCGCAAGAGACCCAGTACTTC | CASSLGGPQETQYF | TRBJ2-5 | - | 14 | TRBV7-7 | -